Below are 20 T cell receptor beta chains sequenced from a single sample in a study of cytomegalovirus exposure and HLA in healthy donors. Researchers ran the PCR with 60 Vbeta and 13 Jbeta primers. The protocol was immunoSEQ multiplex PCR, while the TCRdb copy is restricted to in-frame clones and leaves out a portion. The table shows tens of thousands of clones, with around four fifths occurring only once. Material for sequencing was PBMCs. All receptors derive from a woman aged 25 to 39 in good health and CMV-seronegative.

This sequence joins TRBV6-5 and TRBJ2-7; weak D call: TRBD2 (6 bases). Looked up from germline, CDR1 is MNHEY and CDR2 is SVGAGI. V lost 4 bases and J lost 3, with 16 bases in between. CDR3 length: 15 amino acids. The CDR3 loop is CASSWSALAVYEQYF. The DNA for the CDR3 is TGTGCCAGCAGTTGGTCCGCGTTAGCGGTCTACGAGCAGTACTTC.

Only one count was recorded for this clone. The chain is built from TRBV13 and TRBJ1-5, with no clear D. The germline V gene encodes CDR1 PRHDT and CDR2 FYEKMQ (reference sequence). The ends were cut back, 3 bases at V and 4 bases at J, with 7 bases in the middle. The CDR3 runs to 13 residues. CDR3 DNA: TGTGCCAGCAGCTTCCGGGGTAATCAGCCCCAGCATTTT. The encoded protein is CASSFRGNQPQHF.

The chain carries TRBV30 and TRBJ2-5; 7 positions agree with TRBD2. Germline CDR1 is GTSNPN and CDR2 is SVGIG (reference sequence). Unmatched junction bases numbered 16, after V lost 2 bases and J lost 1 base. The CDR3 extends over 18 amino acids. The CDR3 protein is CAWSLTSAIYQTQETQYF. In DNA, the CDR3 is TGTGCCTGGAGTCTCACTAGCGCTATTTATCAAACCCAAGAGACCCAGTACTTC. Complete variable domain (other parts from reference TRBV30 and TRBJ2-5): SQTIHQWPATLVQPVGSPLSLECTVEGTSNPNLYWYRQAAGRGLQLLFYSVGIGQISSEVPQNLSASRPQDRQFILSSKKLLLSDSGFYLCAWSLTSAIYQTQETQYFGPGTRLLVL.

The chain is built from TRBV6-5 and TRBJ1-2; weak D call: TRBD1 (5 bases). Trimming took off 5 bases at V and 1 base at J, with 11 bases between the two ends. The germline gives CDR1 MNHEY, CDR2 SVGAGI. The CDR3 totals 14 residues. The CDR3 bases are TGTGCCAGCAGTAGACAGCCTATTAACTATGGCTACACCTTC. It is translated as CASSRQPINYGYTF.

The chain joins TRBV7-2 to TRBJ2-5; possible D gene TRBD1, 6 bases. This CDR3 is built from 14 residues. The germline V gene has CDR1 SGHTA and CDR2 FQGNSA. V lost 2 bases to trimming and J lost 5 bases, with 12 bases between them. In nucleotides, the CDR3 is TGTGCCAGCAGCTTAAAAACAGGGTCCGAGACCCAGTACTTC. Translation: CASSLKTGSETQYF.

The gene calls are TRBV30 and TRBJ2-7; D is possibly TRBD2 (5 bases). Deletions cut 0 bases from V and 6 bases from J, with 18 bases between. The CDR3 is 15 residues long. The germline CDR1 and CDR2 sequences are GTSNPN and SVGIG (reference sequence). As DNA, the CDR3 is TGTGCCTGGAGTGTATTGGGCGGGCCTTCACCCGAGCAGTACTTC. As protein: CAWSVLGGPSPEQYF.

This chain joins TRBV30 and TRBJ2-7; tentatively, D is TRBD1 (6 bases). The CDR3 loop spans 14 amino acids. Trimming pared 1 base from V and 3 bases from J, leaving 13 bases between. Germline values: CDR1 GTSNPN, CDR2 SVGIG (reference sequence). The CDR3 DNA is TGTGCCTGGAGTGGTGGGGGCCTCCTCTACGAGCAGTACTTC. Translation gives CAWSGGGLLYEQYF.

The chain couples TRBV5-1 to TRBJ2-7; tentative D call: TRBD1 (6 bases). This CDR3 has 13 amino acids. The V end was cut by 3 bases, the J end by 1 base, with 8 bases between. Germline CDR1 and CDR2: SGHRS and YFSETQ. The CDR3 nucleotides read TGCGCCAGCAGCTGGACAGAGTCCTACGAGCAGTACTTC. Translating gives CASSWTESYEQYF.

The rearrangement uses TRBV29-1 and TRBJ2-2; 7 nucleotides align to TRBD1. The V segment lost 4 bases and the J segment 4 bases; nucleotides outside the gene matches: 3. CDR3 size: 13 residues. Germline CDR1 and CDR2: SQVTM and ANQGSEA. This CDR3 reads CSVGRDSTGELFF. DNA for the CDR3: TGCAGCGTTGGACGGGACAGCACCGGGGAGCTGTTTTTT.

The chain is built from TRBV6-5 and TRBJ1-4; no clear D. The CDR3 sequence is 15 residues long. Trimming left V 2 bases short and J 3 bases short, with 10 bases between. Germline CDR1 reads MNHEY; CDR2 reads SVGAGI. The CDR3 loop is CASSYRGVSNEKLFF. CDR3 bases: TGTGCCAGCAGTTACCGGGGAGTCTCTAATGAAAAACTGTTTTTT.

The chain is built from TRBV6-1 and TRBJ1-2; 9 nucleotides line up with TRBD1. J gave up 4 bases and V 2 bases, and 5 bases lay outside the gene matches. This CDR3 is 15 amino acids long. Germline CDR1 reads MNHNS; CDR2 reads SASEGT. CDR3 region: CASSENRGQTYGYTF. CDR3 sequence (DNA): TGTGCCAGCAGTGAAAACAGGGGGCAGACCTATGGCTACACCTTC.

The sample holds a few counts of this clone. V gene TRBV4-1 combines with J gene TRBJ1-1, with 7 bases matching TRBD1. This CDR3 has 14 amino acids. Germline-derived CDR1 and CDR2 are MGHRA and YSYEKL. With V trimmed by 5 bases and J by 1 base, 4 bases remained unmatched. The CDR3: CASSNWDRNTEAFF. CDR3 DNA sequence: TGCGCCAGCAGCAACTGGGACAGGAACACTGAAGCTTTCTTT.

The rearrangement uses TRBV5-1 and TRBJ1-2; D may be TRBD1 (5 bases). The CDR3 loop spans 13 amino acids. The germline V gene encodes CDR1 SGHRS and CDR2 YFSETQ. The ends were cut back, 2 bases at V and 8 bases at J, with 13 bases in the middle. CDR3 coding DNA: TGCGCCAGCAGCTTTGGAGGGGTGGAAGGCTACACCTTC. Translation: CASSFGGVEGYTF.

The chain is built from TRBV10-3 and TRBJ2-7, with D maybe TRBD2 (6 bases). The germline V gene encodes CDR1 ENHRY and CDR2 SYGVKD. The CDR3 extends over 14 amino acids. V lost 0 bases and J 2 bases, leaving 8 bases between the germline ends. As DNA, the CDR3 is TGTGCCATCAGTGAGTCGGGGGGAACCTACGAGCAGTACTTC. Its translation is CAISESGGTYEQYF.

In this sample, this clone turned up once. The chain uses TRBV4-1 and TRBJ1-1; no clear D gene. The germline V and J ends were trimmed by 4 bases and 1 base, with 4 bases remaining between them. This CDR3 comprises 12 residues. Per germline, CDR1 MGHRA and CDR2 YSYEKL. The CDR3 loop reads CASSRQNTEAFF. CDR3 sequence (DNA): TGCGCCAGCAGCCGACAGAACACTGAAGCTTTCTTT.

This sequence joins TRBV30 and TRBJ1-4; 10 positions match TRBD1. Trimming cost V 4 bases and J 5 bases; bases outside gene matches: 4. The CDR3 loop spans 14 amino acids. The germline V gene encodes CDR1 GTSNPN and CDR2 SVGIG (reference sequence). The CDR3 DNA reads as TGTGCCTGGACCCTGGGACAGGGGAATGAAAAACTGTTTTTT. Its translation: CAWTLGQGNEKLFF.

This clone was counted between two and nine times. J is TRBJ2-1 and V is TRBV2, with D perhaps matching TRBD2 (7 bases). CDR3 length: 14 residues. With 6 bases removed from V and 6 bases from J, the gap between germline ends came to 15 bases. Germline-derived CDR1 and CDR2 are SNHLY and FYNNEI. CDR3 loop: CASRGRGAINEQFF. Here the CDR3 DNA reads TGTGCCAGCAGAGGCCGGGGGGCGATCAATGAGCAGTTCTTC.

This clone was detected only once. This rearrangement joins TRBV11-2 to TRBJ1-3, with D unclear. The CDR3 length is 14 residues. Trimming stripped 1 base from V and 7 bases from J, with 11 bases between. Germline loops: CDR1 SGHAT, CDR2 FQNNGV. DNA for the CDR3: TGTGCCAGCAGCTTAGCCGGTGTCTCCAACACCATATATTTT. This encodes CASSLAGVSNTIYF.

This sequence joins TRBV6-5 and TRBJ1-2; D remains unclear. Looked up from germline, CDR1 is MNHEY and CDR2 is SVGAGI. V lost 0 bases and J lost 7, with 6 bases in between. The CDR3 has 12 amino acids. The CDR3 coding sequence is TGTGCCAGCAGTTACTCGTCGGGTGGCTACACCTTC. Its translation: CASSYSSGGYTF.

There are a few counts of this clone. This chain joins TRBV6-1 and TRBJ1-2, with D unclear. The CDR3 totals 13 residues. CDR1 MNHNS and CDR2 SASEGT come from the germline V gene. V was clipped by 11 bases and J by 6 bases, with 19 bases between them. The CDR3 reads CAGAWSNMDGYTF. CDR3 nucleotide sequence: TGTGCCGGTGCGTGGTCCAATATGGATGGCTACACCTTC.